This T cell receptor beta chain was recorded in a study of blood T cell repertoires in COVID-19. The wider study: The United States, Italy and Spain were the sources of the acute and convalescent COVID-19 samples.

Original methodology: Estimation of nucleated cell counts was performed using reference gene primer amplification. TCRdb keeps only in-frame clones here, not all; method: immunoSEQ multiplex PCR. V, J and clone size are those of that table, while D and trimming were read from the DNA. The sample carries approximately 76,000 clones, 65% to 85% recorded once. Trimming took 2 bases from V and 5 from J; bases not matched to a gene: 8. Per the germline V gene, CDR1 is SGHKS and CDR2 is YYEKEE (reference sequence). This CDR3 contains 15 residues. The sequenced sample consisted of peripheral blood. V usage is TRBV5-5 and J usage is TRBJ2-7, with TRBD1 identical over 9 bases. The receptor comes from an elderly man with active or convalescent COVID-19. CDR3 residues: CASSFLQTGGNEQYF. DNA for the CDR3: TGTGCCAGCAGCTTTTTGCAAACAGGGGGCAACGAGCAGTACTTC.